The T cell receptor (beta chain) under discussion was sequenced for a study of blood T cell repertoires in COVID-19. Study-level information: Material from acute and convalescent COVID-19 was sourced from the United States, Italy and Spain. T cells, B-cell-depleted T cells, or PBMCs supplied cDNA or gDNA.

CDR3 length: 14 residues. V was shortened by 6 bases and J by 5 bases, with 14 bases between the two germline ends. CDR1 SNHLY and CDR2 FYNNEI come from the germline V gene. Original methodology: Reference gene primer amplification yielded estimated nucleated cell counts. Clones were sequenced by immunoSEQ multiplex PCR, and TCRdb holds only the in-frame ones, with some missing. The V and J calls and clone size come from that table; D and trimming were worked out from the DNA. This table has more than 150,000 clones, around 85% appearing once. Sequences were obtained from peripheral blood. This clonotype originated in an elderly woman with acute or convalescent COVID-19. The V gene is TRBV2, the J gene TRBJ1-5; a weak D match, TRBD1 (6 bases). DNA for the CDR3: TGTGCCAGCAGCCGAGACAGGTCTGATCAGCCCCAGCATTTT. This gives the protein CASSRDRSDQPQHF.